This T cell receptor (beta chain) was captured in a study of blood T cells in healthy people across ages. General study findings and limits: Roughly linearly, TCR beta diversity per million T cells fell as age increased.

With 5 bases removed from V and 5 bases from J, the gap between germline ends came to 14 bases. The CDR3 is 14 residues long. Germline V gene data show CDR1 as PRHDT and CDR2 as FYEKMQ (reference sequence). A second PCR of 7 to 11 cycles used a sample-barcoded 5' primer and a J-beta primer mix. TCRdb re-called the 5' RACE reads with MiXCR, one entry per CDR3 protein. The data show 800,000 to 950,000 distinct CDR3 sequences, 30% to 45% seen once. With regard to this clonotype: Its matching antigen is unknown.

The sequencing sample was made of blood. This chain joins TRBV13 and TRBJ2-3, with D perhaps matching TRBD2 (6 bases). The TCR sequence derives from a man aged 18 to 30 in good health. CDR3 bases: TGTGCCAGCAGCCCCTTCCGGGGGAGAGATACGCAGTATTTT. This sequence encodes CASSPFRGRDTQYF.